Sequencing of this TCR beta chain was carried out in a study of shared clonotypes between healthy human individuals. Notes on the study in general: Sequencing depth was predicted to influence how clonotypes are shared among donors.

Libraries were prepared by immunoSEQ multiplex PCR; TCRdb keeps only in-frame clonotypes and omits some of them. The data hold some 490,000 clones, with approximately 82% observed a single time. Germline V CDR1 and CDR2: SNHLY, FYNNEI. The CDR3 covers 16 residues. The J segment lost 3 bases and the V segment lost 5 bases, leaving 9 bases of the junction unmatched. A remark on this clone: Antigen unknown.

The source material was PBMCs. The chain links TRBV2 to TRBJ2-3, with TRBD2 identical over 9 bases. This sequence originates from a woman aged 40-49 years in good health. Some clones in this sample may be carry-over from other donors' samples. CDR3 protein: CASSRTAGGGTDTQYF. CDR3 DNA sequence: TGTGCCAGCAGTCGAACGGCGGGAGGGGGTACAGATACGCAGTATTTT.